This T cell receptor beta chain was sequenced during a study of blood T cell repertoires in COVID-19. Study-level background: T cells, B-cell-depleted T cells, or PBMCs provided the cDNA or gDNA that served as material.

The junction had 7 bases not matched to a gene; V was cut back by 3 bases and J by 7 bases. CDR1 SGHNT and CDR2 YYREEE come from the germline V gene (reference sequence). The CDR3 covers 15 residues. Recruitment covered about two dozen US areas and drew participants whose ages spanned roughly 18 to 100 years. In the source study's methods: Reference gene primer amplification gave estimated nucleated cell counts. The data were produced by immunoSEQ multiplex PCR, yet TCRdb's version contains in-frame clones alone and is incomplete. V and J calls and clone size are copied from that table; D and trimming were computed from the DNA. The sample yields 300,000 to 400,000 clones, 85% to 95% seen once.

The sequence was collected from a woman aged 25-40 years who had been exposed to COVID-19. V is TRBV5-4 and J is TRBJ2-1; 10 nucleotides agree with TRBD1. The sequencing input was PBMCs or T cells enriched from blood (not recorded which). The CDR3 DNA follows: TGTGCCAGCAGCTCTAGGACAGGGGGAGGGAATGAGCAGTTCTTC. Translating it yields CASSSRTGGGNEQFF.